The entry below gives a single T cell receptor beta chain sequence along with its context. This entry belongs to a study of blood T cell repertoires in COVID-19. On the study more broadly: Material from acute and convalescent COVID-19 was sourced from the United States, Italy and Spain. T cells, B-cell-depleted T cells, or PBMCs provided the cDNA or gDNA that served as material.

CDR1 is MGHRA and CDR2 is YSYEKL in the germline V gene. Between the trimmed V and J ends, which lost 2 bases and 2 bases, there was a span of 9 bases. This CDR3 is built from 14 residues. In the authors' methods: From reference gene primer amplification, estimates of nucleated cell counts were derived. TCRdb's table, derived via immunoSEQ multiplex PCR, lists solely in-frame clones and lacks some. Clonal size and the V and J genes are those of that table, whereas D and trimming came from the DNA. The table records fewer than 250,000 clones, approximately 81% of them present only once. The chain carries TRBV4-1 and TRBJ1-2, with D possibly TRBD1 on 6 matching bases. The receptor was isolated from a man under 40 with active or convalescent COVID-19. Sequencing was performed on peripheral blood. As DNA, the CDR3 is TGCGCCAGCAGCCAATATCAGGGGAACTATGGCTACACCTTC. Translating it yields CASSQYQGNYGYTF.